The clone carrying this T cell receptor beta chain was picked up many times. Antigen unknown. This sample was included in a study of neurological immune-mediated disorders. Study results and caveats: Among 34 multiple sclerosis patients, phylogenetic grouping put the repertoires of 18 into a single related-CDR3 cluster, a possible signature.

Per germline, CDR1 SGHRS and CDR2 YFSETQ. The CDR3 consists of 12 residues. The germline V and J ends were trimmed by 7 bases and 6 bases, with 11 bases remaining between them. TCRdb reanalysed the 5' RACE reads using MiXCR and keeps one entry per CDR3 protein. The data contain 55,000 to 70,000 distinct CDR3 sequences, approximately 3.3% of them seen just once; the ten biggest clones take up less than 5.5%. The chain joins TRBV5-1 to TRBJ2-1; TRBD2 is a possible D gene (7 bases). The specimen sequenced was PBMCs. The origin of this receptor is a woman aged 45-65 years with multiple sclerosis. The CDR3 loop is CASEGGRNEQFF. CDR3 nucleotide sequence: TGCGCCAGCGAGGGGGGGCGCAATGAGCAGTTCTTC.